The 10 T cell receptor beta chains below come from one sample, sequenced in a study of identical twins' blood T cells. TCRdb re-analysed the 5' RACE reads in MiXCR, keeping a single row per CDR3 protein. The table records roughly 340,000 distinct CDR3 sequences, over 25% of them present only once. The sequencing input was PBMCs. These receptors were collected from a woman between 18 and 50 years old in good health.

This clonotype has a handful of counts. The chain couples TRBV20-1 to TRBJ1-1; D unclear. V was trimmed by 2 bases and J by 4 bases, leaving 5 bases between them. The CDR3 runs to 11 residues. From germline, CDR1 is DFQATT and CDR2 SNEGSKA (reference sequence). The CDR3, as DNA: TGCAGTGCTAGACTGGTCACTGAAGCTTTCTTT. This translates into CSARLVTEAFF.

The chain links TRBV3-1 to TRBJ1-5; the D gene is possibly TRBD1 (6 bases). The CDR3 is 14 residues long. Trimming took 1 base from V and 14 from J, leaving 18 bases between them. Germline CDR1 reads LGHDT; CDR2 reads YNNKEL (reference sequence). This CDR3 is CASSQVQGGRGKHF. DNA of the CDR3: TGTGCCAGCAGCCAAGTACAGGGCGGACGAGGTAAGCATTTT.

The rearrangement links TRBV29-1 to TRBJ2-1; D is possibly TRBD1 or TRBD2 (5 bases each). The CDR3 runs to 15 residues. In germline, CDR1 is SQVTM, CDR2 ANQGSEA. V was cut by 6 bases and J by 3 bases, with 18 bases left in between. CDR3 nucleotide sequence: TGCAGCGTAATCGGTCAAGTTGGGGGCTACAATGAGCAGTTCTTC. This translates into CSVIGQVGGYNEQFF.

This clonotype was counted only a few times. The gene calls are TRBV29-1 and TRBJ2-1, with 8 bases aligning to TRBD1. The trim removed 6 bases at V and 8 bases at J, leaving 12 bases unmatched. The CDR3 spans 14 residues. Germline lookup yields CDR1 SQVTM and CDR2 ANQGSEA. CDR3 in amino acids: CSVIAGDRPDEQFF. The CDR3 region has the DNA TGCAGCGTAATTGCCGGGGACAGGCCAGATGAGCAGTTCTTC.

The sample holds a few counts of this clonotype. The rearrangement uses TRBV6-1 and TRBJ1-2; tentative D call: TRBD1 (5 bases). This CDR3 is 13 amino acids long. The germline V gene has CDR1 MNHNS and CDR2 SASEGT. V lost 4 bases to trimming and J lost 4 bases, with 10 bases between them. The CDR3 is CASSVARAYGYTF. Written as DNA, the CDR3 is TGTGCCAGCAGTGTGGCCAGGGCCTATGGCTACACCTTC.

This sequence joins TRBV7-9 and TRBJ2-2; D is perhaps TRBD2 (6 bases). CDR3 length: 18 amino acids. Deletions cut 2 bases from V and 4 bases from J, with 20 bases between. In germline, CDR1 is SEHNR, CDR2 FQNEAQ (reference sequence). CDR3 bases: TGTGCCAGCAGCTTATGGGGGGAAACGGGGTTCCCCACCGGGGAGCTGTTTTTT. It yields the protein CASSLWGETGFPTGELFF. The full variable domain, its missing parts supplied by reference TRBV7-9 and TRBJ2-2, is DTGVSQNPRHKITKRGQNVTFRCDPISEHNRLYWYRQTLGQGPEFLTYFQNEAQLEKSRLLSDRFSAERPKGSFSTLEIQRTEQGDSAMYLCASSLWGETGFPTGELFFGEGSRLTVL.

The rearrangement uses TRBV6-1 and TRBJ2-7; TRBD1 matches 9 bases. Trimming took 5 bases from V and 2 from J; bases not matched to a gene: 7. The CDR3 is 15 amino acids. Germline values: CDR1 MNHNS, CDR2 SASEGT. CDR3 bases: TGTGCCAGCAGTATCGTGGACAGGGGAACCTACGAGCAGTACTTC. Amino acids: CASSIVDRGTYEQYF.

This clonotype was seen ten or more times. This chain joins TRBV20-1 and TRBJ1-5, with D perhaps matching TRBD1 (5 bases). V was clipped by 1 base and J by 0 bases, with 7 bases between them. Germline CDR1 DFQATT, CDR2 SNEGSKA (reference sequence). This CDR3 has 14 amino acids. The CDR3 DNA sequence: TGCAGTGCTAGAGTGAGGGGTAGCAATCAGCCCCAGCATTTT. Translated: CSARVRGSNQPQHF.

Many counts were recorded for this clonotype. The genes are TRBV25-1 and TRBJ2-5; the D is unclear. Germline V lookup: CDR1 MGHDK, CDR2 SYGVNS. The ends were cut back, 0 bases at V and 5 bases at J, with 7 bases in the middle. CDR3 length: 13 amino acids. The CDR3 here is CASSEYRAETQYF. DNA of the CDR3: TGTGCCAGCAGTGAATATCGAGCGGAGACCCAGTACTTC.

The chain carries TRBV29-1 and TRBJ2-1; no clear D. V gave up 0 bases and J gave up 7 bases, with 10 bases separating them. The CDR3 sequence is 13 residues long. CDR1 is SQVTM and CDR2 is ANQGSEA in the germline V gene. The CDR3 sequence: CSVEDRQANEQFF. The DNA for the CDR3 is TGCAGCGTTGAAGATCGGCAGGCAAATGAGCAGTTCTTC.